Given below is one T cell receptor beta chain in context. The sample belongs to a study of blood T cell repertoires in COVID-19. Study information: Sources were T cells, B-cell-depleted T cells, or PBMCs; the material itself was cDNA or gDNA.

Germline V CDR1 and CDR2: KGHSH, LQKENI. The CDR3 covers 14 residues. V was cut by 0 bases and J by 6 bases, with 11 bases left in between. In the authors' workflow: How many nucleated cells were present was estimated from reference gene primer amplification. The data were produced by immunoSEQ multiplex PCR, yet TCRdb's version contains in-frame clones alone and is incomplete. V, J and clone size are those of that table, while D and trimming were read from the DNA. This sample carries roughly 150,000 clones, roughly four fifths of them seen once, and the ten largest clones take about 7.2%. The sample comprised PBMCs or T cells enriched from blood (not recorded which). J is TRBJ1-1 and V is TRBV18, with a possible D match to TRBD1 (5 bases). The origin of this receptor is a man aged 45 to 65 who had recovered from COVID-19. The CDR3 reads CASSPPTELAEAFF. CDR3 sequence (DNA): TGTGCCAGCTCACCACCGACAGAATTGGCTGAAGCTTTCTTT.